This note documents a single TCR beta chain sequence. Its antigen is unidentified. Researchers ran the PCR with 60 Vbeta and 13 Jbeta primers. TCRdb's table, derived via immunoSEQ multiplex PCR, lists solely in-frame clones and lacks some. The profile shows about 130,000 clones, 82% of them singletons. The data derive from a study of cytomegalovirus exposure and HLA in healthy donors. For the study at large: Assignment to the Caucasian-associated ancestry cluster applied to roughly 80% of the approximately 400 genotyped donors.

The germline V and J ends were trimmed by 0 bases and 8 bases, with 13 bases remaining between them. The CDR3 contains 13 residues. Germline values: CDR1 GTSNPN, CDR2 SVGIG (reference sequence). Study outcomes and limitations: Only CMV serostatus was available as immune exposure information. Later on, a genetic analysis was performed. It linked a missense variant in DCLRE1C with V- and J-gene trimming of TCR beta. Generally TCR sequences proved uncommon, though certain public TCRs appeared in numerous donors.

The chain joins TRBV30 to TRBJ1-2; D remains unclear. The sample consisted of PBMCs. The source is a boy aged 2-15 years in good health and CMV-seronegative. The CDR3 region has the DNA TGTGCCTGGAGTGTAGGTGGAGGGCCCGGCTACACCTTC. It is translated as CAWSVGGGPGYTF.